The TCR beta chain under discussion was sequenced for a study of cytomegalovirus exposure and HLA in healthy donors. Study observations and caveats: Most observed TCR sequences were rare, whereas some public TCRs were detected in many donors. Trimming of TCR beta V- and J-genes showed a link, identified in a later analysis, to a missense DCLRE1C variant.

Germline V gives CDR1 LNHDA, CDR2 SQIVND (reference sequence). The CDR3 spans 16 residues. V lost 1 base, J lost 4 bases, and 8 bases stayed unmatched. As to this clone: Its target is unknown.

The PCR had 60 Vbeta and 13 Jbeta primers. Here immunoSEQ multiplex PCR was the method, and the copy in TCRdb shows in-frame clones only, minus some. Of some 100,000 clones detected, roughly 70% appear once; the ten largest clones hold 4% to 5.5%. The V gene is TRBV19, the J gene TRBJ1-1, with 8 bases identical to TRBD1. The clonotype was recovered from a woman aged 18 to 35 in good health and CMV-seropositive. Input material: PBMCs. The CDR3 protein is CASSIGAGGWVTEAFF. The CDR3 region has the DNA TGTGCCAGTAGTATAGGGGCAGGGGGCTGGGTCACTGAAGCTTTCTTT.